Listed here is a single T cell receptor beta chain. The data belong to a study of blood T cell repertoires in COVID-19. At the level of the study: Sites in the United States, Italy and Spain provided acute and convalescent COVID-19 samples. T cells, B-cell-depleted T cells, or PBMCs supplied cDNA or gDNA.

Source study methods: Estimated nucleated cell counts came from reference gene primer amplification. This table comes from immunoSEQ multiplex PCR, and its TCRdb copy is limited to in-frame clones, with some not included. V and J calls and clone size are as listed in that table; D and trimming were resolved from the DNA. The sample carries 200,000 to 250,000 clones, approximately 87% recorded once. This CDR3 is 16 amino acids long. The V gene's germline CDR1 is WNHNN and CDR2 SYGVQD (reference sequence). Trimming left V 0 bases short and J 4 bases short, with 15 bases between. The clonotype originates from a woman between 45 and 60 years old with acute or convalescent COVID-19. The sequencing sample was made of peripheral blood. This chain connects TRBV10-1 to TRBJ2-5; possibly TRBD1 for D (6 bases). The CDR3 here is CASSESGRGGVETQYF. DNA of the CDR3: TGCGCCAGCAGTGAGTCGGGCAGGGGTGGTGTAGAGACCCAGTACTTC.